This passage covers 32 T cell receptor beta chains from one sample sequenced in a study of T-cell reconstitution after alpha-beta-depleted transplantation in children. The TCRbeta library was prepared with unique molecular identifiers. MiXCR, run by TCRdb on the PCR reads, gives a single entry per CDR3 protein. This sample has 350,000 to 400,000 distinct CDR3 sequences; over 20% occur once, and the top ten carry 3.8%. This specimen consisted of PBMCs from the stem cell graft donor, obtained from the stem cell graft. These TCRs come from a human donor who donated a stem cell graft to a child with acute myeloid leukemia.

V usage is TRBV29-1 and J usage is TRBJ2-5, with TRBD2 as a possible D gene (6 bases). The CDR3 length is 12 residues. Trimming left V 6 bases short and J 4 bases short, with 12 bases between. Germline V gene lookup returns CDR1 SQVTM and CDR2 ANQGSEA. In nucleotides, the CDR3 is TGCAGCGTCCGCGGGACCCTAGAGACCCAGTACTTC. Protein sequence: CSVRGTLETQYF.

The rearrangement uses TRBV15 and TRBJ2-5, with TRBD2 matching over 8 bases. The trim removed 4 bases at V and 5 bases at J, leaving 12 bases unmatched. CDR3 length equals 16 residues. Germline V gene sequence: CDR1 LNHNV, CDR2 YYDKDF (reference sequence). The CDR3: CATSTLKAGAQETQYF. The CDR3 DNA reads as TGTGCCACCAGCACCTTAAAAGCGGGAGCTCAGGAGACCCAGTACTTC.

This clonotype was seen more than once but under ten times. The rearrangement links TRBV29-1 to TRBJ2-7; a possible D gene is TRBD1 (6 bases). Trimming pared 6 bases from V and 6 bases from J, leaving 9 bases between. This CDR3 region has 10 residues. CDR1 SQVTM and CDR2 ANQGSEA come from the germline V gene. Written as DNA, the CDR3 is TGCAGCGTCACAGGGTCCGAGCAGTACTTC. It specifies CSVTGSEQYF.

The chain recombines TRBV10-3 with TRBJ2-2, with TRBD1 matching 8 bases. Germline V gives CDR1 ENHRY, CDR2 SYGVKD. Trimming cost V 5 bases and J 5 bases; bases outside gene matches: 1. The CDR3 runs 13 residues. CDR3 protein: CAISQGATGELFF. For the CDR3, the DNA is TGTGCCATCAGTCAGGGGGCTACCGGGGAGCTGTTTTTT.

The V gene is TRBV7-9, the J gene TRBJ2-1, with 7 nucleotides matching TRBD2. This CDR3 spans 14 amino acids. Germline assignment: CDR1 SEHNR and CDR2 FQNEAQ (reference sequence). Germline trimming cut 3 bases from V and 8 bases from J; bases unmatched to any gene: 7. The CDR3 nucleotides are TGTGCCAGCAGCTTTCCCGGCCGGGAGGATGAGCAGTTCTTC. Its translation: CASSFPGREDEQFF.

This clonotype turned up a few times. The chain recombines TRBV5-1 with TRBJ2-3, with D maybe TRBD2 (5 bases). The CDR3 runs to 14 residues. Germline assignment: CDR1 SGHRS and CDR2 YFSETQ. V was cut by 2 bases and J by 8 bases, with 15 bases left in between. CDR3 region: CASSLETSRGTQYF. CDR3 coding DNA: TGCGCCAGCAGCTTAGAAACTAGTCGTGGTACGCAGTATTTT.

This clonotype was seen a few times. V is TRBV12-3 or TRBV12-4 and J is TRBJ1-3, with D possibly being TRBD1 (6 bases). This CDR3 comprises 14 residues. V shed 6 bases and J shed 2 bases, with 11 bases lying between them. The CDR3 coding sequence is TGTGCCAGCAGCCCGCAGGGGACTGGAAACACCATATATTTT. It codes for CASSPQGTGNTIYF.

The chain recombines TRBV12-3 or TRBV12-4 with TRBJ1-4, with TRBD1 matching over 12 bases. The CDR3 length is 14 residues. The J segment lost 8 bases and the V segment lost 6 bases, leaving 4 bases of the junction unmatched. CDR3: CASRPGTGGEKLFF. CDR3 DNA sequence: TGTGCCAGCAGGCCCGGGACAGGGGGCGAAAAACTGTTTTTT.

The CDR3 spells CASIVGEQYF. The CDR3 DNA reads TGTGCCAGTATAGTAGGGGAGCAGTACTTC. The chain recombines TRBV6-1 with TRBJ2-7; D not resolved. Germline values: CDR1 MNHNS, CDR2 SASEGT. The length of the CDR3 is 10 residues. V lost 9 bases and J lost 7, with 10 bases in between.

This clonotype has more than one count but fewer than ten. This chain links TRBV4-2 with TRBJ2-1, with D possibly TRBD1 on 6 matching bases. V was clipped by 3 bases and J by 0 bases, with 12 bases between them. The length of the CDR3 is 16 residues. Germline V gives CDR1 LGHNA, CDR2 YNFKEQ. CDR3 sequence reads: CASSQPPRGSYNEQFF. CDR3 DNA: TGTGCCAGCAGCCAGCCACCCAGGGGCTCCTACAATGAGCAGTTCTTC.

The gene calls are TRBV12-3 or TRBV12-4 and TRBJ2-3; 7 nucleotides agree with TRBD2. Losses at the gene ends were 3 bases for V and 8 bases for J; bases not matched to a gene: 5. The CDR3 consists of 13 residues. DNA for the CDR3: TGTGCCAGCAGTTTTCAAGGGAGGGTTACGCAGTATTTT. Protein sequence: CASSFQGRVTQYF.

This clonotype was recorded many times. This chain uses TRBV10-3 with TRBJ2-1, with 10 bases lining up with TRBD1. In germline, CDR1 is ENHRY, CDR2 SYGVKD. The CDR3 loop spans 14 amino acids. After removal of 8 bases from V and 4 bases from J, the junction contained 5 bases not matched to a gene. The chain's CDR3 is CAIRGQGDYNEQFF. CDR3 nucleotides: TGTGCCATCCGCGGACAGGGGGATTACAATGAGCAGTTCTTC.

The V and J genes are TRBV20-1 and TRBJ2-7; 8 bases align to TRBD2. Germline-derived CDR1 and CDR2 are DFQATT and SNEGSKA (reference sequence). The ends lost 5 bases at V and 3 bases at J; junction bases unmatched: 9. The length of the CDR3 is 14 residues. Written as DNA, the CDR3 is TGCAGTGCTGATTTGGGACTAGTCAACTACGAGCAGTACTTC. Translated, it gives CSADLGLVNYEQYF.

The chain recombines TRBV27 with TRBJ2-1; no clear D. The V gene's germline CDR1 is MNHEY and CDR2 SMNVEV (reference sequence). This CDR3 comprises 15 residues. V was pared by 5 bases and J by 6 bases, with 17 bases between. CDR3 region: CASSPDPLASNEQFF. The CDR3 DNA is TGTGCCAGCAGTCCTGACCCCCTGGCTTCCAATGAGCAGTTCTTC.

This clonotype was detected a few times. The chain links TRBV29-1 to TRBJ1-2; 7 nucleotides align to TRBD1. Per the germline V gene, CDR1 is SQVTM and CDR2 is ANQGSEA. The J segment lost 8 bases and the V segment lost 5 bases, leaving 8 bases of the junction unmatched. The CDR3 runs 12 residues. Here the CDR3 reads CSVTTGDKGYTF. The CDR3 DNA is TGCAGCGTTACTACAGGGGACAAAGGCTACACCTTC.

This clonotype has at least ten counts. The rearrangement uses TRBV12-3 or TRBV12-4 and TRBJ2-7; the D is unclear. This CDR3 has 13 residues. Trimming shortened V by 3 bases and J by 1 base, and 7 bases separated the two germline ends. CDR3 residues: CASSFDRSYEQYF. CDR3 nucleotides: TGTGCCAGCAGTTTCGATAGGTCCTACGAGCAGTACTTC.

The genes are TRBV11-1 and TRBJ2-1; D is perhaps TRBD2 (5 bases). This CDR3 contains 18 residues. V shed 4 bases and J shed 5 bases, with 24 bases lying between them. CDR1 is SGHAT and CDR2 is FQDESV in the germline V gene (reference sequence). The CDR3 DNA follows: TGTGCCAGCAGCTCCCCACAACCCGGAGGCACCAGGCACAATGAGCAGTTCTTC. It is translated as CASSSPQPGGTRHNEQFF.

In its sample, this clonotype was seen many times. The chain joins TRBV5-1 to TRBJ2-6; maybe TRBD1 (6 bases). The V gene lost 4 bases and the J gene lost 2 bases, with 10 bases spanning the gap. Germline V gene lookup returns CDR1 SGHRS and CDR2 YFSETQ. The CDR3 has 15 residues. The DNA of the CDR3 is TGCGCCAGCAGCCTGGGACACCCTGGGGCCAACGTCCTGACTTTC. Its protein is CASSLGHPGANVLTF.

This clonotype was found many times. The chain recombines TRBV20-1 with TRBJ2-7; 7 nucleotides agree with TRBD1. Losses at the gene ends were 4 bases for V and 0 bases for J; bases not matched to a gene: 6. CDR3 size: 14 residues. Germline CDR1 and CDR2: DFQATT and SNEGSKA (reference sequence). The chain's CDR3 is CSAKTSGGSYEQYF. As DNA, the CDR3 is TGCAGTGCTAAAACCTCAGGGGGCTCCTACGAGCAGTACTTC.

This clonotype has only a few counts. The rearrangement links TRBV15 to TRBJ1-1; 7 nucleotides agree with TRBD1. Germline V CDR1 and CDR2: LNHNV, YYDKDF (reference sequence). This CDR3 has 15 residues. With V trimmed by 1 base and J by 4 bases, 6 bases remained unmatched. In nucleotides, the CDR3 is TGTGCCACCAGCAGAGCGAGGGGGCAGAGCACTGAAGCTTTCTTT. This gives the protein CATSRARGQSTEAFF. Full variable domain (outside the CDR3, taken from reference TRBV15 and TRBJ1-1): DAMVIQNPRYQVTQFGKPVTLSCSQTLNHNVMYWYQQKSSQAPKLLFHYYDKDFNNEADTPDNFQSRRPNTSFCFLDIRSPGLGDTAMYLCATSRARGQSTEAFFGQGTRLTVV.

This clonotype was observed a few times. The chain carries TRBV15 and TRBJ1-5, with 7 bases fitting TRBD1. There are 16 residues in the CDR3. Germline CDR1 LNHNV, CDR2 YYDKDF (reference sequence). V lost 5 bases to trimming and J lost 4 bases; unmatched junction nucleotides: 11. The CDR3 DNA is TGTGCCACCAGCGACAGGGCTGGCGGAAGAAATCAGCCCCAGCATTTT. This codes for CATSDRAGGRNQPQHF.

The V gene is TRBV24-1, the J gene TRBJ2-7; no firm D call. The CDR3 contains 12 residues. Germline assignment: CDR1 KGHDR and CDR2 SFDVKD. Trimming removed 3 bases at V and 2 bases at J, with 4 bases between. CDR3 sequence: CATSDQTYEQYF. CDR3 in DNA: TGTGCCACCAGTGATCAAACCTACGAGCAGTACTTC.

The table lists this clonotype with a few counts. This chain connects TRBV25-1 to TRBJ2-5; a possible D gene is TRBD1 (5 bases). The V gene's germline CDR1 is MGHDK and CDR2 SYGVNS. Trimming left V 3 bases short and J 3 bases short, with 14 bases between. The CDR3 runs to 15 residues. CDR3 protein: CASSDTRSREETQYF. The CDR3 region has the DNA TGTGCCAGCAGTGATACCCGTAGCAGGGAAGAGACCCAGTACTTC.

This clonotype was detected a few times. The chain uses TRBV12-3 or TRBV12-4 and TRBJ1-4; unclear D gene. Trimming stripped 8 bases from V and 8 bases from J, with 12 bases between. The CDR3 length is 12 residues. The DNA for the CDR3 is TGTGCCAGCGGGCCCAACACGGAAAAACTGTTTTTT. Amino acids: CASGPNTEKLFF.

The table lists this clonotype with many counts. The V gene is TRBV20-1, the J gene TRBJ2-3, with 8 nucleotides matching TRBD2. Germline CDR1 reads DFQATT; CDR2 reads SNEGSKA (reference sequence). This CDR3 spans 16 amino acids. Trimming removed 3 bases from V and 6 bases from J; junction bases left unmatched: 14. As DNA, the CDR3 is TGCAGTGCTAGTCGTACTAGCGGACTTAAAGGGGATACGCAGTATTTT. Protein product: CSASRTSGLKGDTQYF.

V usage is TRBV12-3 or TRBV12-4 and J usage is TRBJ2-7, with a tentative D call TRBD2 (6 bases). CDR3 length: 16 residues. V was clipped by 4 bases and J by 5 bases, with 21 bases between them. The CDR3 nucleotides read TGTGCCAGCAGTTCTAGCGAGGACGGCCTTATGGACGAGCAGTACTTC. It encodes CASSSSEDGLMDEQYF.

Only a few counts were recorded for this clonotype. The chain recombines TRBV28 with TRBJ1-5, with D maybe TRBD1 (6 bases). V was trimmed by 1 base and J by 3 bases, leaving 7 bases between them. CDR3 size: 14 residues. The germline V gene encodes CDR1 MDHEN and CDR2 SYDVKM. This chain's CDR3 is CASSLYRDNQPQHF. CDR3 in DNA: TGTGCCAGCAGTTTATACAGGGACAATCAGCCCCAGCATTTT.

This clonotype occurred a few times. The chain is built from TRBV4-1 and TRBJ2-1, with D possibly matching TRBD2 (5 bases). Per the germline V gene, CDR1 is MGHRA and CDR2 is YSYEKL. The V gene lost 3 bases and the J gene lost 6 bases, with 15 bases spanning the gap. The CDR3 covers 15 residues. CDR3 residues: CASSQKGLPFNEQFF. The CDR3 nucleotides read TGCGCCAGCAGCCAGAAAGGACTCCCTTTCAATGAGCAGTTCTTC.

This clonotype was detected many times. The chain recombines TRBV20-1 with TRBJ1-3; D call uncertain. The CDR3 sequence is 13 residues long. CDR1 and CDR2 from the germline V gene are DFQATT and SNEGSKA (reference sequence). V lost 3 bases and J 0 bases, leaving 6 bases between the germline ends. CDR3 sequence reads: CSASPISGNTIYF. The CDR3 DNA reads as TGCAGTGCTAGTCCTATCTCTGGAAACACCATATATTTT.

The rearrangement links TRBV29-1 to TRBJ2-1, with a tentative D call TRBD2 (6 bases). CDR1 is SQVTM, CDR2 ANQGSEA, per germline. The CDR3 runs to 13 residues. V dropped 8 bases and J dropped 8 bases, with 19 bases sitting between them. The DNA of the CDR3 is TGCAGCCCCAAACGTGGGACTGGCCATGAGCAGTTCTTC. Amino acids: CSPKRGTGHEQFF.

This clonotype was seen a handful of times. The rearrangement links TRBV12-3 or TRBV12-4 to TRBJ2-7; D is ambiguous. This CDR3 spans 13 amino acids. Trimming took off 4 bases at V and 5 bases at J, with 12 bases between the two ends. The CDR3, as DNA: TGTGCCAGCAGTTACGGCAGGCTCGACGAGCAGTACTTC. This encodes CASSYGRLDEQYF.

This rearrangement joins TRBV20-1 to TRBJ2-1, with D perhaps matching TRBD1 or TRBD2 (5 bases each). Germline V lookup: CDR1 DFQATT, CDR2 SNEGSKA (reference sequence). The V gene lost 2 bases and the J gene lost 0 bases, with 20 bases spanning the gap. CDR3 size: 18 residues. The CDR3 region is CSARNSLVGVSSYNEQFF. As DNA, the CDR3 is TGCAGTGCTAGAAACTCCCTTGTGGGGGTGAGCTCCTACAATGAGCAGTTCTTC.